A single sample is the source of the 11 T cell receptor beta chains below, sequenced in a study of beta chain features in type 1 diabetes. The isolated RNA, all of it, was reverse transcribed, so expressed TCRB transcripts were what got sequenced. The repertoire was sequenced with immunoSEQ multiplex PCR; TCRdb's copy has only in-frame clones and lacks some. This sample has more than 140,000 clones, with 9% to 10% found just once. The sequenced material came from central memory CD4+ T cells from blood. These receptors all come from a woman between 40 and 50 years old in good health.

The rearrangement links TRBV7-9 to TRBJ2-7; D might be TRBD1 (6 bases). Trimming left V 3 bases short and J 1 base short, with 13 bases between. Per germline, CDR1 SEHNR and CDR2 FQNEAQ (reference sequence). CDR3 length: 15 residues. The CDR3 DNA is TGTGCCAGCAGCTTCTGGGGGCTTCCATCCTACGAGCAGTACTTC. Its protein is CASSFWGLPSYEQYF.

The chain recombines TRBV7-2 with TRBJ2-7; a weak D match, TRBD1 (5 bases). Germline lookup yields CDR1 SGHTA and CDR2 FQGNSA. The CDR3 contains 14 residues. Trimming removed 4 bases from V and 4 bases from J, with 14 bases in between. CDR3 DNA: TGTGCCAGCAGCTCAGGGTTTCTAGGATACGAGCAGTACTTC. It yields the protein CASSSGFLGYEQYF.

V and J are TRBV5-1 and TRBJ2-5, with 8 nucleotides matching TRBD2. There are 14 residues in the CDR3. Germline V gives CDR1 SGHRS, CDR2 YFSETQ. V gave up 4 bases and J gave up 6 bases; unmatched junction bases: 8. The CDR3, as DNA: TGCGCCAGCAGCGTCGGTCGCGGGGGGCAGACCCAGTACTTC. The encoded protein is CASSVGRGGQTQYF.

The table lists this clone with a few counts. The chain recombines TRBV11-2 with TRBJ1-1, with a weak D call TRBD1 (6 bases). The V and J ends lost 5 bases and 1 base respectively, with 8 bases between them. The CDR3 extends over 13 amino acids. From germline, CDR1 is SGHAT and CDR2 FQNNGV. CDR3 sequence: CASSGQTNTEAFF. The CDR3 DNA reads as TGTGCCAGCAGCGGACAGACGAACACTGAAGCTTTCTTT. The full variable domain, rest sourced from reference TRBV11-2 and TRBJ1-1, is EAGVAQSPRYKIIEKRQSVAFWCNPISGHATLYWYQQILGQGPKLLIQFQNNGVVDDSQLPKDRFSAERLKGVDSTLKIQPAKLEDSAVYLCASSGQTNTEAFFGQGTRLTVV.

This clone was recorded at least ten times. In nucleotides, the CDR3 is TGTGCCAGCAGCTTAACCACAGGGGGTCAGCAGTTCTTC. Amino acids: CASSLTTGGQQFF. This sequence joins TRBV5-5 and TRBJ2-1; the match to TRBD1 covers 8 bases. The germline V gene has CDR1 SGHKS and CDR2 YYEKEE (reference sequence). V gave up 2 bases and J gave up 11 bases; unmatched junction bases: 6. The CDR3 runs 13 residues. The whole variable domain, remainder taken from reference TRBV5-5 and TRBJ2-1, is DAGVTQSPTHLIKTRGQQVTLRCSPISGHKSVSWYQQVLGQGPQFIFQYYEKEERGRGNFPDRFSARQFPNYSSELNVNALLLGDSALYLCASSLTTGGQQFFGPGTRLTVL.

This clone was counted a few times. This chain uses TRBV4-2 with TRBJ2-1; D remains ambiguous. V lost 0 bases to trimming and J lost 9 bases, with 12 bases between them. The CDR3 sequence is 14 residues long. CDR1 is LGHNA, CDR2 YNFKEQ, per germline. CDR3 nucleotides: TGTGCCAGCAGCCAAGAGCCCACCCTAGGTGAGCAGTTCTTC. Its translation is CASSQEPTLGEQFF.

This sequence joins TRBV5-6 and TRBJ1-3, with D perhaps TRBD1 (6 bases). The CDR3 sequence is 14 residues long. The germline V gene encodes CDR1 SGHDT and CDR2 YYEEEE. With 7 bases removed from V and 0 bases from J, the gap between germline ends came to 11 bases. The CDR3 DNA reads TGTGCCAGCGGATACAGGGCCTCTGGAAACACCATATATTTT. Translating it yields CASGYRASGNTIYF.

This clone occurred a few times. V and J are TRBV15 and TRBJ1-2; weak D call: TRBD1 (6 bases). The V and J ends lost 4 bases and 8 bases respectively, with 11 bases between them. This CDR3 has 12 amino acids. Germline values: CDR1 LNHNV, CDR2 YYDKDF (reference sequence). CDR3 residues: CATSMDSGGYTF. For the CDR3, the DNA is TGTGCCACCAGCATGGACAGTGGAGGCTACACCTTC.

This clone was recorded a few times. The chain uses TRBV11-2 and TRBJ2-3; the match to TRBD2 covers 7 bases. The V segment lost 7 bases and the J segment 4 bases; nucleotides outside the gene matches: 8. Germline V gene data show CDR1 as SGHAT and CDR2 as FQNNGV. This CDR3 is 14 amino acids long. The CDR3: CASTIPRGADTQYF. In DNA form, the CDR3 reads TGTGCCAGCACCATCCCTCGGGGGGCAGATACGCAGTATTTT.

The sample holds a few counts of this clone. The CDR3 spells CAISESQGSGQPQHF. In DNA form, the CDR3 reads TGTGCCATCAGTGAGTCTCAGGGGTCCGGTCAGCCCCAGCATTTT. The V and J genes are TRBV10-3 and TRBJ1-5; D perhaps matches TRBD1 (6 bases). The CDR3 covers 15 residues. V gave up 0 bases and J gave up 6 bases, with 12 bases separating them. Per the germline V gene, CDR1 is ENHRY and CDR2 is SYGVKD.

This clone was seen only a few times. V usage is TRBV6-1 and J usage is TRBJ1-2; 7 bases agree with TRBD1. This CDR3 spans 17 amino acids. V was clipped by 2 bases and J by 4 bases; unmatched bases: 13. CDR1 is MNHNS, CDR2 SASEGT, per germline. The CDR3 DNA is TGTGCCAGCAGTGAACTCCCACGGGACAGTCGCTTCTATGGCTACACCTTC. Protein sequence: CASSELPRDSRFYGYTF.